The 22 T cell receptor delta chains in this list originate from one sample, sequenced in a study of gamma-delta T cells after stem cell transplantation (dated by TCRdb to the mid-2010s). Receptor libraries were prepared by RT-PCR. The data were produced on an Illumina MiSeq. The public reads were reprocessed by TCRdb using CATT, and rows of matching DNA were later combined. This sample is represented by roughly 14,000 delta-chain clones; approximately 8.8% of them were singletons. In total, the top ten clones hold about 60% of the sample. What was sequenced was gamma-delta T cells. Every receptor here comes from a human donor. It is not recorded whose cells these are; they may come from a transplant donor.

In this sample, this clone is medium-sized. This sample also contains other DNA sequences that code for the same CDR3. The chain recombines TRDV1 with TRDJ1; 8 positions match TRDD2. The CDR3 has 23 residues. Germline V gene lookup returns CDR1 TSWWSYY and CDR2 QGS. Trimming removed 1 base from V and 0 bases from J; junction bases left unmatched: 25. DNA of the CDR3: TGTGCTCTTGGGGAACATCTTCCTACGATCTGGGGTCTCCCCGCCGTGGACACCGATAAACTCATCTTT. It is translated as CALGEHLPTIWGLPAVDTDKLIF.

This clone was found many times. For this DNA, TCRdb reports the protein of a much larger clone, which diverges at residue 10, most likely from a read error; the protein presented here is translated directly from the DNA. The chain combines TRDV2 with TRDJ1; D is possibly TRDD3 (6 bases). The V and J ends lost 0 bases and 9 bases respectively, with 16 bases between them. CDR1 and CDR2 from the germline V gene are GEAIGNYY and EKD. The CDR3 totals 14 residues. The CDR3 DNA sequence: TGTGCCTGTGACACCGTGTCGGGGGAGAGTGAACTCATCTTT. It translates to CACDTVSGESELIF.

The table lists this clone with a few counts. The DNA translation disagrees with the TCRdb protein at residue 9, so the protein in this description comes from the DNA. This sample also contains other DNA sequences that code for the same CDR3. The gene calls are TRDV2 and TRDJ1, with TRDD3 identical over 7 bases. The germline V gene encodes CDR1 GEAIGNYY and CDR2 EKD. The V and J ends lost 1 base and 0 bases, in that order; junction bases with no gene match: 16. This CDR3 comprises 19 residues. The CDR3 nucleotides are TGTGCCTGTGACACAAGAACTGGGGAAGGTCCATCGTACACCGATAAACTCATCTTT. This translates into CACDTRTGEGPSYTDKLIF.

This clone was seen a few times. TCRdb attributes to this sequence the protein of a much larger clone, which differs from the DNA translation at residue 5; a read error is likely, and the protein displayed is translated from the DNA. This chain uses TRDV2 with TRDJ1, with 8 nucleotides matching TRDD3. The CDR3 runs 19 residues. Germline CDR1 is GEAIGNYY and CDR2 is EKD. Unmatched junction bases numbered 20, after V lost 3 bases and J lost 3 bases. CDR3 sequence reads: CACDAVGTGIPGTPDKLIF. CDR3 DNA: TGTGCCTGTGACGCCGTTGGAACGGGGATACCGGGGACCCCCGATAAACTCATCTTT.

This clone was seen a few times. This likely came from a read error, as a far larger clone is one base away. Other DNA sequences in this specimen translate into the identical CDR3. The chain uses TRDV2 and TRDJ1, with 11 bases lining up with TRDD3. The germline V gene encodes CDR1 GEAIGNYY and CDR2 EKD. V dropped 0 bases and J dropped 1; count of bases not matched to a gene: 18. The CDR3 has 21 amino acids. DNA of the CDR3: TGTGCCTGTGACACCGTGTCTCTGGGGGATACTTCTACTCAATCCACCGATAAACTCATCTTT. It translates to CACDTVSLGDTSTQSTDKLIF.

The chain carries TRDV2 and TRDJ1; D ambiguous. The CDR3 runs 18 residues. The ends were cut back, 5 bases at V and 0 bases at J, with 24 bases in the middle. Germline lookup yields CDR1 GEAIGNYY and CDR2 EKD. The CDR3 spells CACGTRRVEKEDTDKLIF. In DNA, the CDR3 is TGTGCCTGTGGCACTAGACGGGTGGAGAAGGAGGACACCGATAAACTCATCTTT.

About this clone: TCRdb records a much larger clone's protein for this DNA, with a difference at residue 7 that likely arises from a read error; the protein given is the translation of the DNA. The chain carries TRDV2 and TRDJ1; 7 nucleotides align to TRDD3. There are 16 residues in the CDR3. Trimming cost V 3 bases and J 2 bases; bases outside gene matches: 11. Germline CDR1 is GEAIGNYY and CDR2 is EKD. The CDR3 DNA is TGTGCCTGTGACCCACTACGGGGGGGGGATACCGATAAACTCATCTTT. Its protein product is CACDPLRGGDTDKLIF.

This clone was recorded at least ten times. A far larger clone lies a single base away; this is likely a read error. At the DNA level, this CDR3 is encoded by other sequences in the same sample as well. CDR3 residues: CACDTVTGGYNGTSYTDKLIF. CDR3 DNA: TGTGCCTGTGATACCGTCACTGGGGGATACAACGGGACTTCGTACACCGATAAACTCATCTTT. The chain has TRDV2 and TRDJ1, with 12 positions matching TRDD3. Trimming at V came to 4 bases and at J to 0 bases, leaving 20 bases not matched to a gene. CDR1 is GEAIGNYY and CDR2 is EKD in the germline V gene. The CDR3 has 21 amino acids.

In the case of this clone: A far bigger clonotype differs at one base, so this is likely a read error. Other DNA sequences of this sample code for an identical CDR3. J is TRDJ1 and V is TRDV2; a weak D match, TRDD3 (6 bases). V gave up 3 bases and J gave up 1 base, with 29 bases separating them. Germline assignment: CDR1 GEAIGNYY and CDR2 EKD. The CDR3 covers 20 residues. The CDR3 reads CACDGPVGGGPKGTTDKLIF. In DNA, the CDR3 is TGTGCCTGTGACGGCCCTGTCGGTGGGGGCCCTAAGGGCACCACCGATAAACTCATCTTT.

Worth noting for this clone: A read error likely explains why the TCRdb protein, taken from a much larger clone, differs from this DNA's translation at residue 5; the protein shown is translated from the DNA. The chain couples TRDV2 to TRDJ1; perhaps TRDD3 as D (6 bases). V lost 2 bases to trimming and J lost 0 bases, with 24 bases between them. The CDR3 is 19 residues long. The germline CDR1 and CDR2 sequences are GEAIGNYY and EKD. The CDR3 coding sequence is TGTGCCTGTGACAGCCTGGTGGGGGGGACCCGCTCGTACACCGATAAACTCATCTTT. Amino acids: CACDSLVGGTRSYTDKLIF.

As regards this clone: TCRdb's protein for this DNA is that of a much larger clone and differs from the translation at residue 12, likely a read error; the protein shown is the DNA translation. The chain has TRDV2 and TRDJ1, with 8 bases fitting TRDD3. The CDR3 is made up of 17 amino acids. Germline assignment: CDR1 GEAIGNYY and CDR2 EKD. The trim removed 0 bases at V and 3 bases at J, leaving 11 bases unmatched. The CDR3 spells CACDTLLGGAYADKLIF. The CDR3 DNA reads as TGTGCCTGTGACACCTTACTGGGGGGCGCGTACGCCGATAAACTCATCTTT.

The sample holds a few counts of this clone. A read error likely explains this, since a far larger clone differs by one base. Other DNA sequences in this sample translate to the same CDR3. The genes are TRDV2 and TRDJ1, with TRDD3 matching over 10 bases. The CDR3 totals 18 residues. Germline CDR1 and CDR2: GEAIGNYY and EKD. The CDR3: CACDTVRLGDEYTDKLIF. The CDR3 nucleotides read TGTGCCTGCGACACTGTGCGACTGGGGGATGAGTACACCGATAAACTCATCTTT.

On this clone: This likely traces to a read error, being one base from a far larger clone. This sample includes further DNA sequences coding for the same CDR3. The chain employs TRDV2 and TRDJ1; 11 bases fit TRDD3. The CDR3 is 15 residues long. Per germline, CDR1 GEAIGNYY and CDR2 EKD. CDR3 DNA: TGTGCCTGTGACAATCTGGGGGATACTGGCGATAAGCTCATCTTT. Protein product: CACDNLGDTGDKLIF.

In this sample, this clone turned up a few times. Translating this DNA gives a protein that differs at residue 17 from the TCRdb one, which belongs to a much larger clone; a read error is likely, and the protein shown is this translation. This chain uses TRDV1 with TRDJ1, with TRDD3 matching over 12 bases. CDR3 length: 24 residues. Trimming at V came to 1 base and at J to 0 bases, leaving 24 bases not matched to a gene. Per the germline V gene, CDR1 is TSWWSYY and CDR2 is QGS. CDR3 DNA sequence: TGTGCTCTTGGGGAACGAGACCACTCAGATTACTGGGGGATACTGGGGGTCTACACCGATAAACTCATCTTT. Translated: CALGERDHSDYWGILGVYTDKLIF.

This clone was found a few times. At one boundary the junction diverges from the germline segment, which might be a read error. This CDR3 is also generated by other DNA sequences in the sample. The chain has TRDV2 and TRDJ1, with TRDD3 identical over 12 bases. This CDR3 region has 21 residues. Germline V CDR1 and CDR2: GEAIGNYY, EKD. As DNA, the CDR3 is TGTGCCTGTGACACCGTCACTGGGGGATACAACTGGACTTCCTACACCGCTAAACTCATCTTT. It specifies CACDTVTGGYNWTSYTAKLIF.

This clone was observed a handful of times. The amino acid sequence in TCRdb belongs to a much larger clone and departs from this DNA's translation at residue 12, likely a sequencing read error; the sequence shown is translated from the DNA. The J gene is TRDJ1, the V gene TRDV2; 9 bases fit TRDD3. Looked up from germline, CDR1 is GEAIGNYY and CDR2 is EKD. V dropped 0 bases and J dropped 0; count of bases not matched to a gene: 13. This CDR3 spans 19 amino acids. The CDR3 sequence is CACDTVPTTGGMYTDKLIF. In nucleotides, the CDR3 is TGTGCCTGTGACACCGTTCCTACTACTGGGGGAATGTACACCGATAAACTCATCTTT.

This clone was observed a handful of times. TCRdb assigns this DNA the protein of a much larger clone, which departs from its translation at residue 8; this likely reflects a read error, and the protein shown comes from translating the DNA. J is TRDJ1 and V is TRDV2, with D maybe TRDD3 (5 bases). CDR3 length: 19 residues. Deletions cut 0 bases from V and 11 bases from J, with 33 bases between. Germline CDR1 reads GEAIGNYY; CDR2 reads EKD. CDR3: CACDTVMGQLVDRIGNLIF. In nucleotides, the CDR3 is TGTGCCTGTGACACCGTTATGGGTCAGCTGGTGGATAGAATCGGTAACCTCATCTTT.

About this clone itself: This likely traces to a read error, being one base from a far larger clone. The same CDR3 also results from other DNA sequences found in this sample. The gene calls are TRDV2 and TRDJ1; 9 nucleotides align to TRDD3. From germline, CDR1 is GEAIGNYY and CDR2 EKD. The CDR3 sequence is 18 residues long. CDR3 region: CACEPLSWGIEDTDKLIF. CDR3 bases: TGTGCCTGTGAGCCGCTGTCTTGGGGGATAGAAGACACCGATAAGCTCATCTTT.

This clone came up a few times. The protein recorded in TCRdb matches a much larger clone and deviates from this DNA's translation at residue 3, suggesting a read error; the protein here is obtained by translating the DNA. The chain joins TRDV2 to TRDJ1; TRDD3 is a possible D gene (5 bases). The V gene's germline CDR1 is GEAIGNYY and CDR2 EKD. The CDR3 length is 13 residues. The CDR3 DNA reads as TGTGCCTTTGACGCTAGCGGGGGGGATAAACTCATCTTT. Its translation: CAFDASGGDKLIF.

This clone occurred a few times. The protein TCRdb gives is from a much larger clone and does not agree with this DNA's translation at residue 12, likely a read error; the protein shown here comes from the DNA. The gene calls are TRDV1 and TRDJ1, with 8 bases identical to TRDD2. CDR3 length: 23 amino acids. V gave up 1 base and J gave up 0 bases; unmatched junction bases: 25. The germline V gene encodes CDR1 TSWWSYY and CDR2 QGS. The CDR3 sequence: CALGEHLPTIWCLPAVDTDKLIF. CDR3 sequence (DNA): TGTGCTCTTGGGGAACATCTTCCTACGATCTGGTGTCTCCCCGCCGTGGACACCGATAAACTCATCTTT.

Regarding this clone: The junction differs from germline at one of its ends, possibly a read error. The chain recombines TRDV2 with TRDJ1; D is undetermined. Germline V gene data show CDR1 as GEAIGNYY and CDR2 as EKD. The CDR3 is 16 amino acids. CDR3 loop: CACDTLGYRPCYKRIF. CDR3 nucleotides: TGTGCCTGTGACACTCTTGGGTACCGACCGTGCTATAAACGCATCTTT.

About this clone itself: The TCRdb record carries a much larger clone's protein, which differs from this DNA's translation at residue 8; a read error is the likely cause, and the protein listed here is the DNA translation. The chain couples TRDV2 to TRDJ1; perhaps D is TRDD2 or TRDD3 (7 bases each). Trimming pared 0 bases from V and 4 bases from J, leaving 29 bases between. The V gene's germline CDR1 is GEAIGNYY and CDR2 EKD. The CDR3 has 20 amino acids. This CDR3 is CACDTVPTNWGSENGDKLIF. As DNA, the CDR3 is TGTGCCTGTGACACCGTTCCTACCAACTGGGGATCGGAAAATGGCGATAAACTCATCTTT.